These T cell receptor beta chains were read from a single sample in a study of shared clonotypes between healthy human individuals. Profiling relied on immunoSEQ multiplex PCR, and the TCRdb table lists in-frame clones only, not all of them. The sample carries some 800,000 clones, 80% to 95% recorded once. Specimen: naive CD8+ T cells sorted from blood. These receptors were obtained from a man younger than 45 in good health. The CDR3 runs from the conserved cysteine through the conserved F or W. The D gene is left open where the match is weak. A row's size may be missing; if present it is once, few, many or a size class.

NA,TRBV11-3,TRBJ2-2,NA,TGTGCCAGCAGCCCCCCTCTGTCCGGGGAGCTGTTTTTT,CASSPPLSGELFF
NA,TRBV2,TRBJ2-7,NA,TGTGCCAGCTCTCCCGGAGGGCTCCCATCCTACGAGCAGTACTTC,CASSPGGLPSYEQYF
TRBD2,TRBV19,TRBJ2-1,once,TGTGCCAGTAGTATAAACACGGGGGGGCGGACCAATGAGCAGTTCTTC,CASSINTGGRTNEQFF
NA,TRBV6-6,TRBJ2-6,NA,TGTGCCAGCAGTTCATTGACAACTGGGGCCAACGTCCTGACTTTC,CASSSLTTGANVLTF
NA,TRBV6-1,TRBJ1-3,once,TGTGCCGAGAGGGGACCTGGAAACACCATATATTTT,CAERGPGNTIYF
NA,TRBV30,TRBJ2-7,NA,TGTGCCTGGAGAAGGGACATCTCCTACGAGCAGTACTTC,CAWRRDISYEQYF
NA,TRBV15,TRBJ2-7,once,TGTGCCACCAGCAGAGATAGGGCAGAGTCGCACGAGCAGTACTTC,CATSRDRAESHEQYF
NA,TRBV9,TRBJ2-3,NA,TGTGCCAGCAGCGTAGAATTTGGTACCTCAGATACGCAGTATTTT,CASSVEFGTSDTQYF
NA,TRBV5-1,TRBJ2-1,NA,TGCGCCAGCAGCTATCCCCAGTCGGAGAGGGGCTACAATGAGCAGTTCTTC,CASSYPQSERGYNEQFF
NA,TRBV29-1,TRBJ1-3,few,TGCAGCGTTGAGATAGCCTTTGGAAACACCATATATTTT,CSVEIAFGNTIYF
NA,TRBV9,TRBJ1-4,NA,TGTGCCAGCAGCGTAGAGGGGGCAACTAATGAAAAACTGTTTTTT,CASSVEGATNEKLFF
NA,TRBV15,TRBJ2-1,NA,TGTGCCACCAGCAGGGAGCGTAGGGATGAGCAGTTCTTC,CATSRERRDEQFF
NA,TRBV6-5,TRBJ1-1,once,TGTGCCAGCAGTTACGGGGTGACAGCTGAAGCTTTCTTT,CASSYGVTAEAFF
TRBD2,TRBV30,TRBJ2-1,NA,TGTGCCGGGAGAGACCCCAGCGGGATTAGGAATGAGCAGTTCTTC,CAGRDPSGIRNEQFF
NA,TRBV11-2,TRBJ1-3,NA,TGTGCCAGCAGCACAATGAAGACGGTTCACTCTGGAAACACCATATATTTT,CASSTMKTVHSGNTIYF
NA,TRBV5-4,TRBJ1-5,NA,TGTGCCAGCAGCTTGTCAGGCAGGCCCAATGAGCCCCAGCATTTT,CASSLSGRPNEPQHF
TRBD1,TRBV5-6,TRBJ2-7,NA,TGTGCCAGCAGCTTGACTTGGAGGACAGGGTACGACGAGCAGTACTTC,CASSLTWRTGYDEQYF
NA,TRBV18,TRBJ2-1,NA,TGTGCCAGCTCACCAACAGAAAGCTCCTACAATGAGCAGTTCTTC,CASSPTESSYNEQFF
TRBD2,TRBV11-3,TRBJ2-5,NA,TGTGCCAGCAGCTCCCGTCGTGGTAGCGGGAGTGCAGAGACCCAGTACTTC,CASSSRRGSGSAETQYF
NA,TRBV27,TRBJ2-1,NA,TGTGCCAGCAGTTTTACCGTGGGAACGGGGTACAATGAGCAGTTCTTC,CASSFTVGTGYNEQFF
NA,TRBV29-1,TRBJ2-7,NA,TGCAGCGTTGGGGCAGGGGACTCCTACGAGCAGTACTTC,CSVGAGDSYEQYF
NA,TRBV7-8,TRBJ1-5,NA,TGTGCCAGCAGCCCGTACCGGTATAGCAATCAGCCCCAGCATTTT,CASSPYRYSNQPQHF
NA,TRBV21-1,TRBJ2-5,NA,TGTGCCAGCAGCATCGCTAGGGGGGAAGAGACCCAGTACTTC,CASSIARGEETQYF
NA,TRBV5-5,TRBJ1-4,NA,TGTGCCAGCAGCGAAGGCCAGGGGTGGGAAAAACTGTTTTTT,CASSEGQGWEKLFF
NA,TRBV9,TRBJ2-1,NA,TGTGCCAGCAGCGTAGACTCTGCATATGAGCAGTTCTTC,CASSVDSAYEQFF
NA,TRBV14,TRBJ2-3,once,TGTGCCAGCAGCCAAGAGATCGCGATCGTCCCTAGCACAGATACGCAGTATTTT,CASSQEIAIVPSTDTQYF
NA,TRBV2,TRBJ2-7,NA,TGTGCCAGCAGTGAAGTTTCGGACAAGCAGTACTTC,CASSEVSDKQYF
NA,TRBV5-4,TRBJ1-5,once,TGTGCCAGCAGCTTGGCCGGCAGCAATCAGCCCCAGCATTTT,CASSLAGSNQPQHF
NA,TRBV27,TRBJ1-1,NA,TGTGCCAGCAGCCGGGACGAGAACACTGAAGCTTTCTTT,CASSRDENTEAFF
NA,TRBV9,TRBJ2-2,NA,TGTGCCAGCAGCGTATGGGGGGCGGAGCTGTTTTTT,CASSVWGAELFF
NA,TRBV7-6,TRBJ2-1,NA,TGTGCCAGCAGCTTAGGGCACAACAATGAGCAGTTCTTC,CASSLGHNNEQFF
TRBD2,TRBV7-8,TRBJ2-1,once,TGTGCCAGCAGCCCGTTTAGCGGGAGGGCCAAGCGTGAGCAGTTCTTC,CASSPFSGRAKREQFF
NA,TRBV28,TRBJ2-7,NA,TGTGCCAGCAGACAGGACTACGAGCAGTACTTC,CASRQDYEQYF
NA,TRBV6-5,TRBJ1-1,NA,TGTGCCAGCAGTTACTTCAGGTCCTTGAACACTGAAGCTTTCTTT,CASSYFRSLNTEAFF
NA,TRBV7-9,TRBJ2-5,NA,TGTGCCAGCAGCTACTCGCCGGAGCTGATACAAGAGACCCAGTACTTC,CASSYSPELIQETQYF
NA,TRBV6-1,TRBJ2-7,NA,TGTGCCAGCACCACAGGGTGGAGCTCCTACGAGCAGTACTTC,CASTTGWSSYEQYF
NA,TRBV13,TRBJ2-1,NA,TGTGCCAGCAGCTTAACCCAGGGGAAAAATGAGCAGTTCTTC,CASSLTQGKNEQFF
TRBD1,TRBV29-1,TRBJ1-1,NA,TGCAGCGCACAGGGGATGAACACTGAAGCTTTCTTT,CSAQGMNTEAFF
NA,TRBV7-6,TRBJ1-4,NA,TGTGCCAGCAGCCCTTGGACTGACTCAACTAATGAAAAACTGTTTTTT,CASSPWTDSTNEKLFF
NA,TRBV2,TRBJ2-1,once,TGTGCCAGCAGTGAAGCGGGGGTGGGAACAACCATCTACAATGAGCAGTTCTTC,CASSEAGVGTTIYNEQFF
NA,TRBV5-5,TRBJ1-1,NA,TGTGCCAGCAGGGGGAGGACAGCCACTGAAGCTTTCTTT,CASRGRTATEAFF
NA,TRBV5-1,TRBJ2-7,once,TGCGCCAGCAGCTTGCGGGGAAGTTCCGAGCAGTACTTC,CASSLRGSSEQYF
TRBD2,TRBV5-4,TRBJ2-1,NA,TGTGCCAGCAGGGATTGGGCTAGCGGGACGGTTGTAAATGAGCAGTTCTTC,CASRDWASGTVVNEQFF
NA,TRBV6-6,TRBJ2-7,once,TGTGCCAGCAGGGCACCATCCTACGAGCAGTACTTC,CASRAPSYEQYF
TRBD1,TRBV7-2,TRBJ2-7,NA,TGTGCCAGCAGCTTAGGGACAGGGCCCTACGAGCAGTACTTC,CASSLGTGPYEQYF
TRBD2,TRBV7-9,TRBJ2-1,NA,TGTGCCAGCAGCTTAGGGTTAGCGGGCTCCTACAATGAGCAGTTCTTC,CASSLGLAGSYNEQFF
NA,TRBV19,TRBJ2-1,NA,TGTGCCAGTAGTCCAGGTGGTGAGCAGTTCTTC,CASSPGGEQFF
NA,TRBV7-9,TRBJ2-7,once,TGTGCCAGCAGCTTTAGTAGCCCCTCGGGCGAGCAGTACTTC,CASSFSSPSGEQYF
NA,TRBV15,TRBJ2-7,NA,TGTGCCACCGAGCGTCCTGGGGGCTACGAGCAGTACTTC,CATERPGGYEQYF
TRBD2,TRBV19,TRBJ2-1,NA,TGTGCCAGTAGGAGGTCGGGGCTAGCGGGTTACAATGAGCAGTTCTTC,CASRRSGLAGYNEQFF
NA,TRBV6-5,TRBJ2-3,NA,TGTGCCAGCAGTCCGCCTAATACTATGACAGATACGCAGTATTTT,CASSPPNTMTDTQYF
NA,TRBV2,TRBJ2-3,NA,TGTGCCAGCAGTGAAGTCTTAGGCGGAAGCACAGATACGCAGTATTTT,CASSEVLGGSTDTQYF
TRBD2,TRBV30,TRBJ2-7,once,TGTGCCTGGAGTGTACTTGGGACTAGCGGAATCTACGAGCAGTACTTC,CAWSVLGTSGIYEQYF
NA,TRBV21-1,TRBJ2-1,NA,TGTGCCAGCAGCAAGTCCCGGGACAGGAACAATGAGCAGTTCTTC,CASSKSRDRNNEQFF
NA,TRBV5-1,TRBJ1-4,NA,TGCGCCAGCAGCTTGAACCTCGCATCTAATGAAAAACTGTTTTTT,CASSLNLASNEKLFF
NA,TRBV4-1,TRBJ2-7,NA,TGCGCCAGCAGCCAAGGGGAAGATAGCTCCTACGAGCAGTACTTC,CASSQGEDSSYEQYF
TRBD1,TRBV7-9,TRBJ1-1,NA,TGTGCCAGCAGCTTTACAGGGGGAGGCACTGAAGCTTTCTTT,CASSFTGGGTEAFF